This T cell receptor beta chain was captured by sequencing in a study of T cell repertoires in cytomegalovirus infection. The wider study: Indications came from public TCR beta signatures; they pointed to CMV infection and to a matching HLA type.

Via MiXCR, TCRdb re-called the reads, giving one row per CDR3 protein. The sample carries about 320,000 distinct CDR3 sequences, roughly 9.5% recorded once. This clonotype has a count of ten or more. Its target is unknown. Study results and caveats: The study identified carriers of CMV plus the relevant HLA from cumulative public TCR beta family frequency. HLA-C-restricted CMV clonotypes gave the most frequent clonotype in two of eight donors.

V was trimmed by 0 bases and J by 7 bases, leaving 10 bases between them. The germline V gene encodes CDR1 SGHTA and CDR2 FQGNSA. The CDR3 totals 15 residues. The source material was PBMCs. The sequence came from a human donor in good health (CMV status not recorded). Some clones in this sample may be carry-over from other donors' samples. The gene calls are TRBV7-2 and TRBJ1-6; D not certain. CDR3 sequence (DNA): TGTGCCAGCAGCTTAGCGCAACGGCGAAATTCACCCCTCCACTTT. It is translated as CASSLAQRRNSPLHF. Complete variable domain (other parts from reference TRBV7-2 and TRBJ1-6): GAGVSQSPSNKVTEKGKDVELRCDPISGHTALYWYRQSLGQGLEFLIYFQGNSAPDKSGLPSDRFSAERTGGSVSTLTIQRTQQEDSAVYLCASSLAQRRNSPLHFGNGTRLTVT.